The rows below give T cell receptor beta chains drawn from one sample of a study of cytomegalovirus exposure and HLA in healthy donors. Assay used: immunoSEQ multiplex PCR; TCRdb lists only in-frame clones, some missing. The table has fewer than 90,000 clones, about 70% seen once. Input material: PBMCs. The receptors derive from a man aged 35 to 55 in good health and CMV-seropositive. CDR3s leave out the opening cysteine and the closing phenylalanine or tryptophan. Each record gives: V gene, clone size, J gene, CDR3 protein. Not all rows give a size; the values are once, few, many and, for expanded clones, a class.

v_call: TRBV5-6; clone_size: NA; j_call: TRBJ2-7; cdr3_aa: ASSPGTSLYEQY
v_call: TRBV11-2; clone_size: once; j_call: TRBJ1-2; cdr3_aa: ASSLALAANYGYT
v_call: TRBV18; clone_size: NA; j_call: TRBJ2-7; cdr3_aa: ASSPPQGARKEQY
v_call: TRBV11-2; clone_size: NA; j_call: TRBJ2-5; cdr3_aa: ASSLAGPQETQY
v_call: TRBV4-3; clone_size: many; j_call: TRBJ1-6; cdr3_aa: ASSQGPSSYNSPLH
v_call: TRBV5-4; clone_size: once; j_call: TRBJ1-6; cdr3_aa: ASSYRAASSPLH
v_call: TRBV29-1; clone_size: NA; j_call: TRBJ2-5; cdr3_aa: SVEEWSKQETQY
v_call: TRBV5-1; clone_size: NA; j_call: TRBJ2-1; cdr3_aa: ASSFWKSGGAGNEQF
v_call: TRBV5-6; clone_size: few; j_call: TRBJ1-1; cdr3_aa: ASSLAGGWTEAF
v_call: TRBV6-1; clone_size: few; j_call: TRBJ2-7; cdr3_aa: ASNPSNSGEQY
v_call: TRBV21-1; clone_size: once; j_call: TRBJ1-6; cdr3_aa: ASSKSGERDRDNSPLH
v_call: TRBV7-6; clone_size: NA; j_call: TRBJ1-6; cdr3_aa: ASSLDRGSSNSPLH
v_call: TRBV6-1; clone_size: NA; j_call: TRBJ2-2; cdr3_aa: ASSRSWAGTGELF
v_call: TRBV5-1; clone_size: NA; j_call: TRBJ1-1; cdr3_aa: ASSHMNTEAF
v_call: TRBV28; clone_size: few; j_call: TRBJ1-4; cdr3_aa: ASTPGGTNEKLF
v_call: TRBV6-5; clone_size: NA; j_call: TRBJ2-7; cdr3_aa: ASRQDSYEQY
v_call: TRBV10-3; clone_size: many; j_call: TRBJ1-1; cdr3_aa: AISENLDRGPEAF
v_call: TRBV28; clone_size: NA; j_call: TRBJ1-2; cdr3_aa: ASKGTGTAHGYT
v_call: TRBV11-1; clone_size: few; j_call: TRBJ1-1; cdr3_aa: ASSPSGPGAEAF
v_call: TRBV5-6; clone_size: NA; j_call: TRBJ1-5; cdr3_aa: ASSKTGAGNQPQH
v_call: TRBV7-9; clone_size: few; j_call: TRBJ2-7; cdr3_aa: ASSPEASYEQY
v_call: TRBV9; clone_size: NA; j_call: TRBJ2-7; cdr3_aa: ASSPVGGVRSEQY
v_call: TRBV7-8; clone_size: NA; j_call: TRBJ2-1; cdr3_aa: ASSFLGGSYNEQF
v_call: TRBV29-1; clone_size: few; j_call: TRBJ2-3; cdr3_aa: SVEGATGFPGSTDTQY
v_call: TRBV5-1; clone_size: NA; j_call: TRBJ2-7; cdr3_aa: ASSLAGTVPYEQY
v_call: TRBV19; clone_size: NA; j_call: TRBJ1-4; cdr3_aa: ATWGYGGEKLF
v_call: TRBV2; clone_size: NA; j_call: TRBJ1-5; cdr3_aa: ASSRGTGGARSNQPQH
v_call: TRBV5-1; clone_size: once; j_call: TRBJ1-5; cdr3_aa: ASSLEGGVTPQH